What follows describes a single TCR beta chain. Clones were sequenced by immunoSEQ multiplex PCR, and TCRdb holds only the in-frame ones, with some missing. The profile shows about 170,000 clones, approximately 86% of them singletons. Seattle-derived patients entered the study during active infection and were followed longitudinally. This sample stems from a study of blood T cell repertoires in COVID-19. The wider study: Both acute and convalescent COVID-19 samples were obtained from the United States, Italy and Spain.

The source of this sequence is a woman over 75 with COVID-19, enrolled during active disease. The sample comprised peripheral blood.

The CDR3 region is CASTQAVGVETEAFF. DNA of the CDR3: TGTGCCAGCACCCAGGCGGTAGGGGTGGAAACTGAAGCTTTCTTT. This chain connects TRBV5-4 to TRBJ1-1, with D perhaps TRBD1 (5 bases). Germline assignment: CDR1 SGHNT and CDR2 YYREEE (reference sequence). The CDR3 consists of 15 residues. V lost 6 bases to trimming and J lost 5 bases, with 20 bases between them. Drawing the rest from reference TRBV5-4 and TRBJ1-1, the complete variable domain is ETGVTQSPTHLIKTRGQQVTLRCSSQSGHNTVSWYQQALGQGPQFIFQYYREEENGRGNFPPRFSGLQFPNYSSELNVNALELDDSALYLCASTQAVGVETEAFFGQGTRLTVV.